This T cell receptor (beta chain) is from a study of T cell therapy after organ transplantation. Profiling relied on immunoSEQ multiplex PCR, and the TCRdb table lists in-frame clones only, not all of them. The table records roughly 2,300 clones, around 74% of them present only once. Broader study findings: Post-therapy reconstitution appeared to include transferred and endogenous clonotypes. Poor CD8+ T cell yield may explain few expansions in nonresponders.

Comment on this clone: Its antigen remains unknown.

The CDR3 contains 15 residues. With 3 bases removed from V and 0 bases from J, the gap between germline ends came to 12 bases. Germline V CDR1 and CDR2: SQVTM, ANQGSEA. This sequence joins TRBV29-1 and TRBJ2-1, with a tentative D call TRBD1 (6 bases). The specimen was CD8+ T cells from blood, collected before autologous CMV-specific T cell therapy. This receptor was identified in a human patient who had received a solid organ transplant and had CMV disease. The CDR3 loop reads CSVEAGAISYNEQFF. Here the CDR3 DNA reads TGCAGCGTTGAGGCAGGGGCCATCTCCTACAATGAGCAGTTCTTC.